The 11 T cell receptor beta chains given below trace back to one sample, sequenced in a study of shared clonotypes between healthy human individuals (dated by TCRdb to the early 2020s). Receptor libraries were prepared by the immunoSEQ multiplex PCR assay. Entries here come from immuneACCESS through TCRdb and include only in-frame sequences with V and J called. Some clones fail to appear in such tables; in the studies checked, an unresolved V gene covers under half of the shortfall, and the cause of the remainder is unknown. The sample data list about 460,000 clones, and 70% to 80% of these were observed just once. The ten most abundant clones make up around 11% of the sample. Sequenced material: PBMCs. The receptors were sampled from a woman between 35 and 50 years old in good health. Some clones in this sample may be carry-over from other donors' samples.

CDR3 amino acids: CASSQLSGANVLTF. The CDR3 nucleotides read TGTGCCAGCAGCCAACTCTCTGGGGCCAACGTCCTGACTTTC. This chain connects TRBV4-2 to TRBJ2-6; D gene unclear. The CDR3 length is 14 residues. The V end was cut by 2 bases, the J end by 0 bases, with 2 bases between. Germline V gene lookup returns CDR1 LGHNA and CDR2 YNFKEQ.

There are a few counts of this clone. The CDR3 DNA reads TGCGCCAGCAGCCAAGATGTGAGCACGGCTTTAGGTCAGCCCCAGCATTTT. Translating it yields CASSQDVSTALGQPQHF. The gene calls are TRBV4-1 and TRBJ1-5; D is undetermined. The CDR3 has 17 amino acids. V was trimmed by 0 bases and J by 6 bases, leaving 18 bases between them. Germline V CDR1 and CDR2: MGHRA, YSYEKL.

The CDR3 loop reads CASSFIGTGDEKLFF. CDR3 DNA: TGTGCCAGCAGCTTTATCGGGACAGGGGACGAAAAACTGTTTTTT. The J gene is TRBJ1-4, the V gene TRBV5-4; TRBD1 matches 10 bases. The germline CDR1 and CDR2 sequences are SGHNT and YYREEE (reference sequence). V lost 2 bases, J lost 8 bases, and 6 bases stayed unmatched. This CDR3 spans 15 amino acids.

This clone was observed once. The chain combines TRBV7-8 with TRBJ2-5; 11 nucleotides agree with TRBD2. After removal of 2 bases from V and 4 bases from J, the junction contained 6 bases not matched to a gene. Germline assignment: CDR1 SGHVS and CDR2 FQNEAQ. This CDR3 comprises 16 residues. CDR3 sequence reads: CASSLTAGTSGETQYF. The CDR3 nucleotides read TGTGCCAGCAGCTTAACGGCTGGGACTAGCGGAGAGACCCAGTACTTC.

On this clone: This likely stems from a read error, as it lies one base from a far larger clone. Other DNA sequences in this specimen translate into the identical CDR3. CDR3 in DNA: TGTGCCTGGACGGCCGGTTACAATGAAAAACTGTTTTTT. This sequence encodes CAWTAGYNEKLFF. V usage is TRBV30 and J usage is TRBJ1-4; D is unclear. The CDR3 extends over 13 amino acids. Germline values: CDR1 GTSNPN, CDR2 SVGIG (reference sequence). Trimming took 4 bases from V and 5 from J, leaving 11 bases between them.

The chain uses TRBV15 and TRBJ1-3; no firm D call. Looked up from germline, CDR1 is LNHNV and CDR2 is YYDKDF (reference sequence). Between the trimmed V and J ends, which lost 4 bases and 0 bases, there was a span of 7 bases. There are 14 residues in the CDR3. The CDR3 region is CATSTTSSGNTIYF. CDR3 nucleotide sequence: TGTGCCACCAGCACGACGAGCTCTGGAAACACCATATATTTT.

CDR3 loop: CATSPSGTNYGYTF. DNA for the CDR3: TGTGCCACCTCCCCGTCCGGGACGAACTATGGCTACACCTTC. This chain joins TRBV7-3 and TRBJ1-2; TRBD1 might be the D (5 bases). The CDR3 has 14 residues. CDR1 is SGHTA, CDR2 FQGTGA, per germline. V was trimmed by 10 bases and J by 2 bases, leaving 17 bases between them.

V gene TRBV21-1 combines with J gene TRBJ1-1. TRBV21-1 is deemed a pseudogene. CDR3 length: 19 amino acids. As DNA, the CDR3 is TGTGCCAGCAGCAAAGCCGGGTGGAGGGGGAACATCAGGTCCACTGAAGCTTTCTTT. This gives the protein CASSKAGWRGNIRSTEAFF.

The V gene is TRBV18, the J gene TRBJ2-1; TRBD2 aligns across 10 bases. Germline CDR1 and CDR2: KGHSH and LQKENI. The CDR3 sequence is 15 residues long. V lost 5 bases and J lost 8; bases outside the gene matches: 9. In DNA form, the CDR3 reads TGTGCCAGCTCAATACTAGCGGGATTGGGCCATGAGCAGTTCTTC. This encodes CASSILAGLGHEQFF.

The CDR3 protein is CASSQDPLREQYF. The CDR3 nucleotides read TGCGCCAGCAGCCAAGACCCCCTACGAGAGCAGTACTTC. The V call is TRBV4-1, the J call TRBJ2-7; D uncertain. The CDR3 runs 13 residues. V was pared by 0 bases and J by 7 bases, with 10 bases between. From germline, CDR1 is MGHRA and CDR2 YSYEKL.

As concerns this clone: The same CDR3 arises from other DNA sequences in this sample as well. J is TRBJ2-3 and V is TRBV18, with D uncertain. Between the trimmed V and J ends, which lost 3 bases and 1 base, there was a span of 5 bases. Germline assignment: CDR1 KGHSH and CDR2 LQKENI. The CDR3 totals 13 residues. In DNA, the CDR3 is TGTGCCAGCTCACCGCCGGGCACAGATACGCAGTATTTT. This codes for CASSPPGTDTQYF.